This TCR beta chain comes out of a study of blood T cell repertoires in COVID-19. Looking at the study overall: Specimens from acute and convalescent COVID-19 originated in the United States, Italy and Spain. PBMCs, B-cell-depleted T cells, or T cells provided the cDNA or gDNA that made up the material.

V trimming: 7 bases; J trimming: 2 bases; junction bases outside the gene matches: 2. Germline CDR1 reads MNHEY; CDR2 reads SVGAGI. The CDR3 loop spans 12 amino acids. As originally analysed: Estimates of nucleated cell counts were drawn from the amplification of reference gene primers. Assay used: immunoSEQ multiplex PCR; TCRdb lists only in-frame clones, some missing. Clone size and the V and J calls come from that table; the DNA yielded D and trimming. The table records 110,000 or so clones, over 80% of them present only once. Sequenced: peripheral blood. The clonotype comes from a woman in her sixties with acute or convalescent COVID-19. This chain uses TRBV6-5 with TRBJ2-7, with 7 bases identical to TRBD1. Here the CDR3 DNA reads TGTGCCAGCAAAACAGGGGCCTACGAGCAGTACTTC. Its protein is CASKTGAYEQYF.